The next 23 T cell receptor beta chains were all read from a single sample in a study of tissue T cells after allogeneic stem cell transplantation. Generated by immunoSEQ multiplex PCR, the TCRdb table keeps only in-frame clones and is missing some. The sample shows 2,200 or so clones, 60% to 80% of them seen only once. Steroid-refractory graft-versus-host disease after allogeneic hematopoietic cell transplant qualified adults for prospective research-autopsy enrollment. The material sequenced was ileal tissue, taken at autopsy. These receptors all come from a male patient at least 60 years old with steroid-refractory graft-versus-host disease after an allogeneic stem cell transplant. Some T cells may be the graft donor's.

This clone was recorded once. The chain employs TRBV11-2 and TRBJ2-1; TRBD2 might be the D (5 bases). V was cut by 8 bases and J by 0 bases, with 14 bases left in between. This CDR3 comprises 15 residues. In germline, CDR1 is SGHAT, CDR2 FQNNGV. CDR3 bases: TGTGCCAGCGTGGCGGGCCCCAGCTCCTACAATGAGCAGTTCTTC. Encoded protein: CASVAGPSSYNEQFF. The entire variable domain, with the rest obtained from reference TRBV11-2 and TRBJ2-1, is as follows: EAGVAQSPRYKIIEKRQSVAFWCNPISGHATLYWYQQILGQGPKLLIQFQNNGVVDDSQLPKDRFSAERLKGVDSTLKIQPAKLEDSAVYLCASVAGPSSYNEQFFGPGTRLTVL.

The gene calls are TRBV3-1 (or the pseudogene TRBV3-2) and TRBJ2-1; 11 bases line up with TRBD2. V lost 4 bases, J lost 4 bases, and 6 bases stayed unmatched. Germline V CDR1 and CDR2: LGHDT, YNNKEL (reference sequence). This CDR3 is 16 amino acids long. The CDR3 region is CASSLIAGGPYNEQFF. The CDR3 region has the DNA TGTGCCAGCAGCCTCATAGCGGGGGGGCCTTACAATGAGCAGTTCTTC.

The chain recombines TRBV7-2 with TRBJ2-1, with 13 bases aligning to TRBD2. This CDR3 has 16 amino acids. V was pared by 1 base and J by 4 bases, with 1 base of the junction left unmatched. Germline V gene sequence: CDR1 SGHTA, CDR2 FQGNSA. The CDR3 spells CASSLGTSGGYNEQFF. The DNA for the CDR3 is TGTGCCAGCAGCTTAGGGACTAGCGGGGGATACAATGAGCAGTTCTTC. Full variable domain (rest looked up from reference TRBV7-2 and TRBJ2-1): GAGVSQSPSNKVTEKGKDVELRCDPISGHTALYWYRQSLGQGLEFLIYFQGNSAPDKSGLPSDRFSAERTGGSVSTLTIQRTQQEDSAVYLCASSLGTSGGYNEQFFGPGTRLTVL.

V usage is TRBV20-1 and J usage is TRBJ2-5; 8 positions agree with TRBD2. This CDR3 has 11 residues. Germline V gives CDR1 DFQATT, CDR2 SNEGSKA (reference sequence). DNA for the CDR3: TGCAGCGGGGGGGCCGGGGAGACCCAGTACTTC. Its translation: CSGGAGETQYF.

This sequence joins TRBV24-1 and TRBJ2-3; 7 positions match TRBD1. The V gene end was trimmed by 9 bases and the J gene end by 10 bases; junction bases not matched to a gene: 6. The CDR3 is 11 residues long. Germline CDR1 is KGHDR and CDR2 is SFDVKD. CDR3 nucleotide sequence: TGTGCCACCGGGGACAGCTTAGCGCAGTATTTT. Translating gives CATGDSLAQYF.

The CDR3: CASSLASTGRTQYF. Written as DNA, the CDR3 is TGTGCCAGCAGCTTAGCGTCAACCGGGAGAACCCAGTACTTC. The chain couples TRBV7-8 to TRBJ2-5; D perhaps matches TRBD2 (6 bases). CDR1 and CDR2 (germline): SGHVS, FQNEAQ. This CDR3 has 14 residues. Deletions cut 0 bases from V and 8 bases from J, with 13 bases between.

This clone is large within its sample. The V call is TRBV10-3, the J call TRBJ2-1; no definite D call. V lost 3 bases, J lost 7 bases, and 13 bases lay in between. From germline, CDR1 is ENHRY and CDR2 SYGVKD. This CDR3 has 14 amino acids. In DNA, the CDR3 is TGTGCCATCAGTGACTACGTTAATCGAAATGAGCAGTTCTTC. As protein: CAISDYVNRNEQFF.

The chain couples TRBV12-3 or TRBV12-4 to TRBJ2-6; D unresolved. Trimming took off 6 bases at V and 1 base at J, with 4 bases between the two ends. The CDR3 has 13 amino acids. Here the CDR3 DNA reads TGTGCCAGCAGAGGATCTGGGGCCAACGTCCTGACTTTC. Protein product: CASRGSGANVLTF.

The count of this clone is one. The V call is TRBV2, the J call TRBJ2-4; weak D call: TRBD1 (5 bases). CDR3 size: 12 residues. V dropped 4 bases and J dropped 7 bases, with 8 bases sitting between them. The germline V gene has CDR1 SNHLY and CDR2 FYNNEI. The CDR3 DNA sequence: TGTGCCAGCAGTGGCGCAGGGAACATTCAGTACTTC. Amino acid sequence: CASSGAGNIQYF.

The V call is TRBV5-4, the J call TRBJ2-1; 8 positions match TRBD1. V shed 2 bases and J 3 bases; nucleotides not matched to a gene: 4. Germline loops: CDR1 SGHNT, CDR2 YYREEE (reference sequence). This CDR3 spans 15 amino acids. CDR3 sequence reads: CASSLRTGRYNEQFF. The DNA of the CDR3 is TGTGCCAGCAGCTTAAGGACAGGGCGCTACAATGAGCAGTTCTTC. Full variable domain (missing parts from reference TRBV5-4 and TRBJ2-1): ETGVTQSPTHLIKTRGQQVTLRCSSQSGHNTVSWYQQALGQGPQFIFQYYREEENGRGNFPPRFSGLQFPNYSSELNVNALELDDSALYLCASSLRTGRYNEQFFGPGTRLTVL.

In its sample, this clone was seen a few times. CDR3 region: CASSSGQGYGYTF. CDR3 nucleotide sequence: TGTGCCAGCAGCTCCGGACAGGGCTATGGCTACACCTTC. The chain recombines TRBV5-6 with TRBJ1-2; TRBD1 agrees at 8 bases. This CDR3 region has 13 residues. Trimming took 3 bases from V and 4 from J; bases not matched to a gene: 2. Germline loops: CDR1 SGHDT, CDR2 YYEEEE.

The CDR3 DNA reads TGCAGCGTTGATAGCGGGGGCCTCAATGAGCAGTTCTTC. This sequence encodes CSVDSGGLNEQFF. This rearrangement joins TRBV29-1 to TRBJ2-1, with 9 bases lining up with TRBD2. The CDR3 runs to 13 residues. From germline, CDR1 is SQVTM and CDR2 ANQGSEA. Trimming removed 3 bases from V and 6 bases from J; junction bases left unmatched: 3.

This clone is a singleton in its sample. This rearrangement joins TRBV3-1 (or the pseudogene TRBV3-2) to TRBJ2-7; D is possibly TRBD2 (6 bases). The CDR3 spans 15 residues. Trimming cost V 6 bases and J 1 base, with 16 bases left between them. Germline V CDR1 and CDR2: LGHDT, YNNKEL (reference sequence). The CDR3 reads CASSIIKGGSYEQYF. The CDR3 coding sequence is TGTGCCAGCAGTATAATAAAAGGAGGGTCCTACGAGCAGTACTTC.

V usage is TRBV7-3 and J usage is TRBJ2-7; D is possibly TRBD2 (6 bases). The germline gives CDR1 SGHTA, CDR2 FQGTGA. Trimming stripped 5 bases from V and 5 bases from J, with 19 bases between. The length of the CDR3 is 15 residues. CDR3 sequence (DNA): TGTGCCAGCAGCCCTTGGGGAGGTCGGGATCACGAGCAGTACTTC. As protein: CASSPWGGRDHEQYF.

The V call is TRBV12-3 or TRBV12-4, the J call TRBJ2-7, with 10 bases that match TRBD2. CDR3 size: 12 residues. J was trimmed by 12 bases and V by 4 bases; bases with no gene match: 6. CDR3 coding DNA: TGTGCCAGCAGTTACCTTAGCGGGGGGATGTACTTC. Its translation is CASSYLSGGMYF.

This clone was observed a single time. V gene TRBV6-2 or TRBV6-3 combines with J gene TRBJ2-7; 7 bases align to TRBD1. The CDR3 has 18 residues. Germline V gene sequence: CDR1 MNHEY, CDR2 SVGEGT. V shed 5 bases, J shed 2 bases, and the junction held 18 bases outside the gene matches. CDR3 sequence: CASSTLTGRGGVPYEQYF. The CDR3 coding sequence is TGTGCCAGCAGTACCTTGACAGGGAGAGGGGGAGTACCCTACGAGCAGTACTTC.

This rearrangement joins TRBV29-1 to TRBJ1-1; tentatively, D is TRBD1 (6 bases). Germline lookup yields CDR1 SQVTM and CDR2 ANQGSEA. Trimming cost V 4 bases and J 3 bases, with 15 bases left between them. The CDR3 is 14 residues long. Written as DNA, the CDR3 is TGCAGCGTTGCCGGACAGCAATTTTACACTGAAGCTTTCTTT. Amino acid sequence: CSVAGQQFYTEAFF.

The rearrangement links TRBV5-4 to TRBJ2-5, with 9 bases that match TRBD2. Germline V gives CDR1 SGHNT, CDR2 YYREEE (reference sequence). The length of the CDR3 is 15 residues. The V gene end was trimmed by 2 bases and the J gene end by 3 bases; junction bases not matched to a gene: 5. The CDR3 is CASSLRRGGEETQYF. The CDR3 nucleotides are TGTGCCAGCAGCTTAAGGCGGGGGGGCGAAGAGACCCAGTACTTC.

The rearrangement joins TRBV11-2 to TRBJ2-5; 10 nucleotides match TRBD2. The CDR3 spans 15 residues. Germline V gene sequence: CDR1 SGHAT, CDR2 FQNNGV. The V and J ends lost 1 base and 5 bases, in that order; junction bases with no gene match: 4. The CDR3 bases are TGTGCCAGCAGCTTAGCGCTAGCGGGGGTGGAGACCCAGTACTTC. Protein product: CASSLALAGVETQYF.

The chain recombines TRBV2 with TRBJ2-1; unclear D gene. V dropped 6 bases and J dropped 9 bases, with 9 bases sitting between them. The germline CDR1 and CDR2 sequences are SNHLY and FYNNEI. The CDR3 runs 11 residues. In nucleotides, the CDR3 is TGTGCCAGCAGGGCTGGTGGTGAGCAGTTCTTC. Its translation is CASRAGGEQFF. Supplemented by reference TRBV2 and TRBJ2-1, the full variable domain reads EPEVTQTPSHQVTQMGQEVILRCVPISNHLYFYWYRQILGQKVEFLVSFYNNEISEKSEIFDDQFSVERPDGSNFTLKIRSTKLEDSAMYFCASRAGGEQFFGPGTRLTVL.

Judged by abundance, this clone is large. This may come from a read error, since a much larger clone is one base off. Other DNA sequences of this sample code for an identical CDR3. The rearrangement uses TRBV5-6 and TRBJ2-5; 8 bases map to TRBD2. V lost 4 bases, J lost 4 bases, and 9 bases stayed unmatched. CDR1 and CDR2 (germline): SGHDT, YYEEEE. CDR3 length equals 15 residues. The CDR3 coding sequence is TGTGCCAGCAGCGTGGGGGCCGGGGGGGGAGAGACCCAGTACTTC. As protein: CASSVGAGGGETQYF.

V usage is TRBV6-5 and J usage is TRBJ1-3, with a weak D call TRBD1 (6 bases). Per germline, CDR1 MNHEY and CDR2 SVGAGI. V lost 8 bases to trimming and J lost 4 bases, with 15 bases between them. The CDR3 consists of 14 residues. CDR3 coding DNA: TGTGCCAGCCGGTTAACAGGGTACGGAAACACCATATATTTT. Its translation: CASRLTGYGNTIYF.

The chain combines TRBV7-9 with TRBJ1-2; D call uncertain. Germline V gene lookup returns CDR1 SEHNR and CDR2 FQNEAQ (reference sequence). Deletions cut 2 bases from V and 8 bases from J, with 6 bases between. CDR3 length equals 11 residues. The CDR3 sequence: CASSLSYGYTF. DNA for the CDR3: TGTGCCAGCAGCTTATCGTACGGCTACACCTTC.